This is a list of T cell receptor beta chains from one sample in a study of blood T cell repertoires in COVID-19. The method was immunoSEQ multiplex PCR; TCRdb's version includes in-frame clones alone and lacks a portion of them. The sample records approximately 260,000 clones, roughly four fifths being singletons. The specimen was peripheral blood. The receptors come from a woman older than 75 with acute or convalescent COVID-19. Each CDR3 is given without its conserved first and last residue. Fields, in order: J gene, V gene, CDR3 protein.

>TRBJ2-5|TRBV5-1
ASSLSGGQGTQY
>TRBJ1-1|TRBV15
ATSRDQVDRLAF
>TRBJ2-7|TRBV7-9
ASSLGQGKGYEQY
>TRBJ2-3|TRBV10-3
AISESNLTPGTDTQY
>TRBJ1-2|TRBV6-5
ASSGQGMGGYT
>TRBJ2-2|TRBV19
ASSWGENRDRGPHGELF
>TRBJ2-7|TRBV2
ASSGWGQGNEQY
>TRBJ1-5|TRBV12-3/TRBV12-4
ASSFGENQPQH
>TRBJ1-3|TRBV3-1/TRBV3-2
ASSPTVDSGNTIY
>TRBJ1-6|TRBV5-3
ARSSPPGTGNSPLH
>TRBJ1-5|TRBV6-6
ASSPGTGPQPQH
>TRBJ1-3|TRBV28
ASSLPDRAGNTIY
>TRBJ1-4|TRBV28
ASSLSGQPNEKLF
>TRBJ1-2|TRBV5-1
ASSLLGQEIYT
>TRBJ2-1|TRBV7-2
ASSLVAGGNEQF
>TRBJ2-1|TRBV10-3
AISLPGTGGYNEQF